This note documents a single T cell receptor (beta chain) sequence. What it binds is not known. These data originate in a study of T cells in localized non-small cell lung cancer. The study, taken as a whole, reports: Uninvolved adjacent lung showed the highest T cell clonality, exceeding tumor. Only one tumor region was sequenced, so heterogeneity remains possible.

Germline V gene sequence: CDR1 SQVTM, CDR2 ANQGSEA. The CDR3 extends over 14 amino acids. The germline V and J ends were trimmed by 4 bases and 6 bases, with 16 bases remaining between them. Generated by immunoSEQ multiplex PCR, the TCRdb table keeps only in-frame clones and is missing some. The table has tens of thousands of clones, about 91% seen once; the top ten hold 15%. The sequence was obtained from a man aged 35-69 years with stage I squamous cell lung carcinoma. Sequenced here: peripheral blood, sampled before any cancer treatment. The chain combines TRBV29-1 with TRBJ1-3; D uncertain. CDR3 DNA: TGCAGCGTTGGGGGTTCGGGGTCGGAAAACACCATATATTTT. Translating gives CSVGGSGSENTIYF.